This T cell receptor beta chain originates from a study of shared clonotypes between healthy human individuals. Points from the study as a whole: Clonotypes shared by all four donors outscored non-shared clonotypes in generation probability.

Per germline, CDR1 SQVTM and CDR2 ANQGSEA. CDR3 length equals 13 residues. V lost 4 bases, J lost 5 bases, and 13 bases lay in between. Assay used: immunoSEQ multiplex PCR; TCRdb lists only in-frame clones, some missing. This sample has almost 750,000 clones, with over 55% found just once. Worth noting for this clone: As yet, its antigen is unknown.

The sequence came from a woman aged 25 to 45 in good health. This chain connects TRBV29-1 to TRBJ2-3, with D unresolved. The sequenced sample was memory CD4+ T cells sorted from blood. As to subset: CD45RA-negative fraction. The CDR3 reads CSVVTEWGDTQYF. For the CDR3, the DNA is TGCAGCGTTGTAACGGAGTGGGGAGATACGCAGTATTTT.